One and the same sample provided the 5 T cell receptor beta chains below, sequenced in a study of T cells after posttransplantation cyclophosphamide. The repertoire was sequenced with immunoSEQ multiplex PCR; TCRdb's copy has only in-frame clones and lacks some. The repertoire has about 42,000 clones, around 91% of them found once; the top ten carry about 2.5%. A marrow graft followed busulfan-fludarabine conditioning, with cyclophosphamide on days +3 and +4. Sample: PBMCs, taken just over 60 days after allogeneic stem cell transplant with posttransplant cyclophosphamide. The receptors originated from a male patient aged 60 to 75 who received an allogeneic stem cell transplant from a related donor and was CMV-positive. Some T cells may be provided by the graft donor.

The genes are TRBV6-1 and TRBJ1-1; a possible D gene is TRBD1 (5 bases). The V gene lost 0 bases and the J gene lost 5 bases, with 13 bases spanning the gap. Germline V gene data show CDR1 as MNHNS and CDR2 as SASEGT. The CDR3 has 15 amino acids. The CDR3 loop is CASSEAGRGGTEAFF. The DNA of the CDR3 is TGTGCCAGCAGTGAAGCGGGAAGGGGCGGTACTGAAGCTTTCTTT.

The V call is TRBV9, the J call TRBJ1-6; 7 bases match TRBD1. The CDR3 extends over 15 amino acids. J lost 6 bases, V lost 4 bases, and 7 bases had no gene match. Per germline, CDR1 SGDLS and CDR2 YYNGEE. The CDR3 DNA is TGTGCCAGCAGCTCCGGCCGACAGGGTAATTCACCCCTCCACTTT. This encodes CASSSGRQGNSPLHF.

The count of this clone is one. This chain links TRBV19 with TRBJ1-5, with 7 bases fitting TRBD1. Germline values: CDR1 LNHDA, CDR2 SQIVND (reference sequence). The CDR3 loop spans 14 amino acids. The junction had 7 bases not matched to a gene; V was cut back by 7 bases and J by 4 bases. CDR3 sequence (DNA): TGTGCCAGTAAGAGGGACAGCTTGAATCAGCCCCAGCATTTT. This translates into CASKRDSLNQPQHF. Based on the CDR3 plus reference TRBV19 and TRBJ1-5, the full variable domain is DGGITQSPKYLFRKEGQNVTLSCEQNLNHDAMYWYRQDPGQGLRLIYYSQIVNDFQKGDIAEGYSVSREKKESFPLTVTSAQKNPTAFYLCASKRDSLNQPQHFGDGTRLSIL.

The chain combines TRBV13 with TRBJ1-2; D is unresolved. The ends were cut back, 3 bases at V and 6 bases at J, with 11 bases in the middle. The CDR3 consists of 13 residues. CDR1 is PRHDT, CDR2 FYEKMQ, per germline (reference sequence). CDR3 region: CASSFHGRDGYTF. As DNA, the CDR3 is TGTGCCAGCAGCTTCCACGGGAGGGATGGCTACACCTTC.

V usage is TRBV7-2 and J usage is TRBJ2-1; possibly TRBD1 for D (5 bases). This CDR3 is 15 amino acids long. CDR1 and CDR2 (germline): SGHTA, FQGNSA. The V gene lost 1 base and the J gene lost 8 bases, with 15 bases spanning the gap. DNA for the CDR3: TGTGCCAGCAGCTTAGAGGGCCAGGGTAACCATGAGCAGTTCTTC. Translating it yields CASSLEGQGNHEQFF. The full variable domain, its missing parts supplied by reference TRBV7-2 and TRBJ2-1, is GAGVSQSPSNKVTEKGKDVELRCDPISGHTALYWYRQSLGQGLEFLIYFQGNSAPDKSGLPSDRFSAERTGGSVSTLTIQRTQQEDSAVYLCASSLEGQGNHEQFFGPGTRLTVL.